The T cell receptor (beta chain) under discussion was sequenced for a study of T-cell reconstitution after alpha-beta-depleted transplantation in children (dated by TCRdb to 2016 to 2017). About the full investigation: T-cell immune reconstitution after TCRalphabeta/CD19-depleted allogeneic hematopoietic cell transplantation in children was quantitatively tracked in the study by means of TCR repertoire profiling.

The library came from PCR. The listed sequencing device is Illumina HiSeq 2500. To normalize quantification of the TCRbeta repertoire, the TCR libraries were built with molecular barcoding that relied on unique molecular identifiers. The public reads were run again by TCRdb, first through fastp at Q25 and then through MiXCR, and only productive beta chains were kept. Identical CDR3 proteins give one entry, which carries the most common genes and DNA. The sample table shows nearly 550,000 distinct CDR3 sequences, and 15% to 20% are seen once. The top ten hold about 3.1% of the sample. As to this clonotype: Its antigen is still unknown. Within one base of it there is no much larger clone, and no base qualities were kept.

The sequence came from a human donor who donated a stem cell graft to a child with acute lymphoblastic leukemia. The starting material was PBMCs from the stem cell graft donor, obtained from the stem cell graft.

The DNA sequence is given as TGTGCCAGCAGACGTAGCGGGAGATACACCGGGGAGCTGTTTTTT. Translation gives CASRRSGRYTGELFF. Here the chain combines TRBV6-1 and TRBJ2-2; 9 bases in the junction line up with TRBD2. Here V drops 6 bases and J drops 3 bases, and the junction holds 5 bases not matched to any gene. The CDR3 numbers 15 residues from cysteine through phenylalanine. Only the CDR3 region is kept as DNA, spanning 45 bases read in frame from base 1. CDR1 and CDR2, per the germline V gene, are MNHNS and SASEGT.